Below, 30 T cell receptor beta chains from the same sample are listed, as sequenced in a study of T cells in Graves' hyperthyroidism and ophthalmopathy (dated 2019 in TCRdb). Libraries were built with multiplex PCR. Sequencer: Illumina HiSeq 2000. Amplification of TCR beta CDR3 regions was carried out from RNA transcripts. For the first round of RT-PCR on the TCR CDR3, the HTBI primer set was used together with the Qiagen OneStep RT-PCR kit. TCRdb passed the public sequencing reads through fastp at Q25 and MiXCR, retaining productive beta sequences. Identical CDR3 protein sequences are pooled into one entry, listed with their most common genes and DNA. The table for this sample lists hundreds of thousands of distinct CDR3 sequences; around 46% of them were counted only once. Of the sample, roughly 8.2% is held by the ten largest clones. The sample comprised peripheral blood or thyroid tissue (not recorded which). Source of these receptors: a woman between 18 and 30 years old with Graves' hyperthyroidism. Donor details come from another sample of the same person, matched by shared clones.

This chain links TRBV7-2 with TRBJ2-7; TRBD2 matches 8 bases. Germline V gene sequence: CDR1 SGHTA, CDR2 FQGNSA. This CDR3 spans 12 amino acids. V dropped 6 bases and J dropped 6; count of bases not matched to a gene: 4. DNA of the CDR3: TGTGCCAGCAGTCAAGCGGGAGTCGAGCAGTACTTC. This encodes CASSQAGVEQYF. Supplemented by reference TRBV7-2 and TRBJ2-7, the full variable domain reads GAGVSQSPSNKVTEKGKDVELRCDPISGHTALYWYRQSLGQGLEFLIYFQGNSAPDKSGLPSDRFSAERTGGSVSTLTIQRTQQEDSAVYLCASSQAGVEQYFGPGTRLTVT.

A single count supports this clonotype. In DNA form, the CDR3 reads TGTGCCAGCAGCCAGACTAGCGGGGAGTGGCAGTACTTC. Translation: CASSQTSGEWQYF. J is TRBJ2-7 and V is TRBV7-6; 11 bases agree with TRBD2. Trimming took 5 bases from V and 9 from J; bases not matched to a gene: 6. The CDR3 length is 13 residues. Per the germline V gene, CDR1 is SGHVS and CDR2 is FNYEAQ.

The CDR3 DNA is TGCGCCAGCAGCTTGGCAGACCCCTATGGCTACACCTTC. It translates to CASSLADPYGYTF. The rearrangement uses TRBV5-1 and TRBJ1-2; D gene uncertain. Trimming removed 0 bases from V and 4 bases from J, with 7 bases in between. This CDR3 is 13 amino acids long. Germline assignment: CDR1 SGHRS and CDR2 YFSETQ.

This clonotype came up a few times. The V gene is TRBV7-8, the J gene TRBJ1-3; TRBD1 aligns across 7 bases. Germline V gene data show CDR1 as SGHVS and CDR2 as FQNEAQ. J was trimmed by 0 bases and V by 6 bases; bases with no gene match: 8. The CDR3 has 16 amino acids. The CDR3 sequence is CASRETGQDSGNTIYF. CDR3 DNA: TGTGCCAGCAGAGAGACTGGACAGGACTCTGGAAACACCATATATTTT.

The chain carries TRBV5-4 and TRBJ2-3, with D tentatively TRBD1 (5 bases). Germline V gene lookup returns CDR1 SGHNT and CDR2 YYREEE (reference sequence). This CDR3 contains 13 residues. The V end was cut by 3 bases, the J end by 4 bases, with 9 bases between. CDR3 bases: TGTGCCAGCAGCTCAGGGTGGGCAGATACGCAGTATTTT. It yields the protein CASSSGWADTQYF. Full variable domain (missing parts from reference TRBV5-4 and TRBJ2-3): ETGVTQSPTHLIKTRGQQVTLRCSSQSGHNTVSWYQQALGQGPQFIFQYYREEENGRGNFPPRFSGLQFPNYSSELNVNALELDDSALYLCASSSGWADTQYFGPGTRLTVL.

In its sample, this clonotype was seen a few times. The gene calls are TRBV7-2 and TRBJ1-5; possible D gene TRBD1, 5 bases. The length of the CDR3 is 14 residues. CDR1 is SGHTA, CDR2 FQGNSA, per germline. V gave up 4 bases and J gave up 5 bases, with 12 bases separating them. The CDR3 DNA reads TGTGCCAGCAGCTCGGGGGGGTCGGATCAGCCCCAGCATTTT. It translates to CASSSGGSDQPQHF.

The rearrangement uses TRBV15 and TRBJ1-6; 9 nucleotides align to TRBD1. Per germline, CDR1 LNHNV and CDR2 YYDKDF (reference sequence). With 0 bases clipped from V and 3 bases from J, the junction kept 3 bases outside the gene matches. The CDR3 length is 17 residues. The CDR3 protein is CATSRDVGQGYNSPLHF. CDR3 coding DNA: TGTGCCACCAGCAGAGATGTGGGACAGGGCTATAATTCACCCCTCCACTTT.

This clonotype was seen more than once but under ten times. J is TRBJ1-1 and V is TRBV10-3; D uncertain. CDR3 length: 14 amino acids. Germline V gene data show CDR1 as ENHRY and CDR2 as SYGVKD. Deletions cut 10 bases from V and 0 bases from J, with 15 bases between. CDR3 sequence: CASDYNGLNTEAFF. CDR3 nucleotide sequence: TGTGCCAGCGACTACAACGGCCTGAACACTGAAGCTTTCTTT.

The chain recombines TRBV2 with TRBJ2-5; D possibly corresponds to TRBD2 (5 bases). V was shortened by 6 bases and J by 5 bases, with 16 bases between the two germline ends. The CDR3 is made up of 14 amino acids. CDR1 is SNHLY, CDR2 FYNNEI, per germline. The CDR3 loop reads CASRDEGLLETQYF. CDR3 DNA sequence: TGTGCCAGCAGGGATGAGGGCCTTTTGGAGACCCAGTACTTC.

In its sample, this clonotype was seen a few times. This rearrangement joins TRBV5-1 to TRBJ1-1; D gene uncertain. Trimming cost V 2 bases and J 3 bases, with 8 bases left between them. The CDR3 consists of 13 residues. Germline V gene sequence: CDR1 SGHRS, CDR2 YFSETQ. In DNA, the CDR3 is TGCGCCAGCAGCTTTGGGTTATACACTGAAGCTTTCTTT. This gives the protein CASSFGLYTEAFF.

The chain carries TRBV13 and TRBJ2-5; 9 bases are shared with TRBD1. Per the germline V gene, CDR1 is PRHDT and CDR2 is FYEKMQ (reference sequence). V was clipped by 5 bases and J by 6 bases; unmatched bases: 10. The CDR3 runs to 15 residues. Here the CDR3 DNA reads TGTGCCAGCAGCCTACGGGACAGGGTTTACCAGACCCAGTACTTC. Translating it yields CASSLRDRVYQTQYF.

This clonotype has just a few counts. J is TRBJ1-1 and V is TRBV7-9; D is undetermined. Trimming took off 6 bases at V and 1 base at J, with 12 bases between the two ends. CDR3 length equals 14 residues. Germline-derived CDR1 and CDR2 are SEHNR and FQNEAQ (reference sequence). The CDR3 region is CASSRSRANTEAFF. The CDR3 DNA is TGTGCCAGCAGTCGTTCAAGAGCGAACACTGAAGCTTTCTTT.

This clonotype came up many times. In nucleotides, the CDR3 is TGTGCCAGCAGTTTCGGCTCGACGAAAGCTTTCTTT. Translating it yields CASSFGSTKAFF. The rearrangement uses TRBV12-3 or TRBV12-4 and TRBJ1-1; D gene uncertain. The CDR3 is 12 residues long. V gave up 3 bases and J gave up 9 bases, with 11 bases separating them.

This clonotype was seen a handful of times. The chain joins TRBV6-6 to TRBJ1-1; TRBD1 matches 8 bases. The CDR3 is made up of 15 amino acids. Germline-derived CDR1 and CDR2 are MNHNY and SVGAGI (reference sequence). Losses at the gene ends were 5 bases for V and 0 bases for J; bases not matched to a gene: 5. The CDR3 DNA reads TGTGCCAGCAGTAGGTCGGGACAGGTGAACACTGAAGCTTTCTTT. This sequence encodes CASSRSGQVNTEAFF.

The chain uses TRBV24-1 and TRBJ1-5; 8 bases are a match to TRBD1. The CDR3 covers 15 residues. Unmatched junction bases numbered 10, after V lost 9 bases and J lost 4 bases. Germline CDR1 and CDR2: KGHDR and SFDVKD. The CDR3 region is CATPPRTGRNQPQHF. Written as DNA, the CDR3 is TGTGCCACCCCTCCTAGGACAGGGCGAAATCAGCCCCAGCATTTT.

This clonotype was picked up a small number of times. The chain carries TRBV7-9 and TRBJ1-3; TRBD1 is a possible D gene (6 bases). CDR1 and CDR2 from the germline V gene are SEHNR and FQNEAQ (reference sequence). The length of the CDR3 is 16 residues. The V and J ends lost 7 bases and 2 bases respectively, with 18 bases between them. As DNA, the CDR3 is TGTGCCAGCACGGAGACAGGTAACCTTGCTGGAAACACCATATATTTT. This encodes CASTETGNLAGNTIYF.

The CDR3 nucleotides are TGTGCCAGCAGTCCGCTGTCAGGAGACAATGAAAAACTGTTTTTT. Its translation is CASSPLSGDNEKLFF. J is TRBJ1-4 and V is TRBV9; D is ambiguous. The CDR3 runs to 15 residues. The germline V and J ends were trimmed by 5 bases and 5 bases, with 16 bases remaining between them. Germline CDR1 SGDLS, CDR2 YYNGEE.

This clonotype was detected ten times or more. The J gene is TRBJ1-1, the V gene TRBV9, with D tentatively TRBD1 (6 bases). Between the trimmed V and J ends, which lost 4 bases and 4 bases, there was a span of 17 bases. From germline, CDR1 is SGDLS and CDR2 YYNGEE. CDR3 length: 15 residues. The CDR3 loop reads CASSPQGPLGTEAFF. The DNA for the CDR3 is TGTGCCAGCAGCCCGCAGGGGCCCCTAGGCACTGAAGCTTTCTTT.

In the case of this clonotype: Being one base from a much bigger clone, this may be a read error. CDR3 sequence reads: CASSSGEVNTEAFF. The CDR3 DNA reads TGTGCCAGCAGCTCAGGCGAGGTGAACACTGAAGCTTTCTTT. This rearrangement joins TRBV7-9 to TRBJ1-1; the D is unclear. This CDR3 region has 14 residues. CDR1 is SEHNR, CDR2 FQNEAQ, per germline (reference sequence). The V end lost 4 bases, the J end lost 0 bases, and 9 bases lay between the germline ends.

V gene TRBV7-9 combines with J gene TRBJ2-7; the D gene could be TRBD1 or TRBD2 (5 bases each). Between the trimmed V and J ends, which lost 5 bases and 2 bases, there was a span of 13 bases. CDR3 length equals 14 residues. Germline CDR1 and CDR2: SEHNR and FQNEAQ (reference sequence). The CDR3 loop is CASSQRGSPYEQYF. In DNA form, the CDR3 reads TGTGCCAGCAGCCAGAGGGGTTCCCCCTACGAGCAGTACTTC.

As concerns this clonotype: The junction does not match germline at one end; this may be a read error. V usage is TRBV24-1 and J usage is TRBJ2-7; no reliable D call. The CDR3 contains 11 residues. CDR1 is KGHDR, CDR2 SFDVKD, per germline. The DNA for the CDR3 is TGTGTCACCAGTGATCTCTACGAGCAGTACTTC. Translating gives CVTSDLYEQYF.

The rearrangement uses TRBV6-5 and TRBJ1-2; TRBD1 aligns across 7 bases. Trimming cost V 5 bases and J 5 bases; bases outside gene matches: 5. CDR3 length equals 13 residues. CDR1 is MNHEY and CDR2 is SVGAGI in the germline V gene. The CDR3 nucleotides read TGTGCCAGCAGTCGCCAACAGGGGTATGGCTACACCTTC. Translated, it gives CASSRQQGYGYTF.

This clonotype was seen many times. This chain joins TRBV25-1 and TRBJ2-7; 11 positions match TRBD2. The CDR3 loop spans 13 amino acids. The junction had 3 bases not matched to a gene; V was cut back by 5 bases and J by 6 bases. Germline V gene sequence: CDR1 MGHDK, CDR2 SYGVNS. CDR3 amino acids: CASSFGLAGEQYF. As DNA, the CDR3 is TGTGCCAGCAGTTTTGGACTAGCGGGCGAGCAGTACTTC.

This clonotype was counted between two and nine times. This chain links TRBV6-5 with TRBJ2-5; TRBD2 matches 9 bases. The CDR3 loop spans 15 amino acids. Germline loops: CDR1 MNHEY, CDR2 SVGAGI. The V and J ends lost 7 bases and 7 bases, in that order; junction bases with no gene match: 13. In nucleotides, the CDR3 is TGTGCCAGCAAAAGAGCGGGAGGCGTCGAGGGGACCCAGTACTTC. It specifies CASKRAGGVEGTQYF.

The rearrangement joins TRBV7-9 to TRBJ1-6; 9 nucleotides align to TRBD1. V was pared by 5 bases and J by 9 bases, with 8 bases of the junction left unmatched. The germline V gene has CDR1 SEHNR and CDR2 FQNEAQ (reference sequence). The CDR3 is 15 amino acids. The CDR3 DNA reads TGTGCCAGCAGCCAGATCGGGACAGGGACTTCACCCCTCCACTTT. Translated: CASSQIGTGTSPLHF. The whole variable domain, filled in from reference TRBV7-9 and TRBJ1-6, reads DTGVSQNPRHKITKRGQNVTFRCDPISEHNRLYWYRQTLGQGPEFLTYFQNEAQLEKSRLLSDRFSAERPKGSFSTLEIQRTEQGDSAMYLCASSQIGTGTSPLHFGNGTRLTVT.

This clonotype showed up many times. Its ends do not fully match the called genes, so a read error is possible. The gene calls are TRBV24-1 and TRBJ2-7; D uncertain. The germline V gene encodes CDR1 KGHDR and CDR2 SFDVKD. The CDR3 contains 11 residues. CDR3 in amino acids: CATSDLHEQYF. CDR3 sequence (DNA): TGTGCCACCAGCGATTTACACGAGCAGTACTTC.

The CDR3 reads CASSIEAVDTSYEQYF. DNA of the CDR3: TGTGCCAGTAGTATCGAGGCCGTAGATACCTCCTACGAGCAGTACTTC. The chain has TRBV19 and TRBJ2-7; D unclear. The CDR3 consists of 16 residues. Trimming removed 3 bases at V and 0 bases at J, with 15 bases between. Looked up from germline, CDR1 is LNHDA and CDR2 is SQIVND (reference sequence).

For this clonotype: The junction shows a germline mismatch at one end, possibly a read error. This chain uses TRBV15 with TRBJ1-6, with D perhaps matching TRBD1 (6 bases). The germline gives CDR1 LNHNV, CDR2 YYDKDF (reference sequence). CDR3 length: 14 amino acids. The CDR3 bases are TGTGCCACCAGCAGAGATTCAGGGGAAGGGGCCCGCCTCTTT. It codes for CATSRDSGEGARLF.

The chain links TRBV2 to TRBJ2-1; D unresolved. V lost 3 bases to trimming and J lost 4 bases, with 4 bases between them. Germline V lookup: CDR1 SNHLY, CDR2 FYNNEI. CDR3 length: 12 residues. The CDR3 loop is CASSEPYNEQFF. CDR3 in DNA: TGTGCCAGCAGTGAGCCTTACAATGAGCAGTTCTTC.

Note on this clonotype: It may be a read error: a sequence one base away is much more abundant. The chain employs TRBV2 and TRBJ1-6, with D possibly being TRBD1 (5 bases). The CDR3 is made up of 15 amino acids. Germline V CDR1 and CDR2: SNHLY, FYNNEI. Deletions cut 7 bases from V and 6 bases from J, with 16 bases between. CDR3 protein: CASTKRQSPNSPLHF. The CDR3 coding sequence is TGTGCCAGCACCAAAAGACAGTCCCCTAATTCACCCCTCCACTTT.